This T cell receptor (beta chain) was profiled in a study of T cells after yellow fever vaccination. The V end was cut by 3 bases, the J end by 8 bases, with 21 bases between. CDR1 is KGHSH, CDR2 LQKENI, per germline. The CDR3 length is 16 residues. TCRdb independently ran MiXCR on the 5' RACE reads; one entry per CDR3 protein. The table lists approximately 510,000 distinct CDR3 sequences, 20% to 25% of them singletons. The TCR comes from a young man who received the YFV17D yellow fever vaccine. This rearrangement joins TRBV18 to TRBJ2-3; TRBD1 is a possible D gene (5 bases). The sample was PBMCs, taken approximately 22 days after the first yellow fever vaccination. The DNA for the CDR3 is TGTGCCAGCTCACCGACAGAAAGGCCCCTTTATGGTACGCAGTATTTT. Translation: CASSPTERPLYGTQYF.